The text below deals with one T cell receptor (beta chain). Profiling relied on immunoSEQ multiplex PCR, and the TCRdb table lists in-frame clones only, not all of them. The data contain some 60,000 clones, roughly 90% of them singletons. V gave up 3 bases and J gave up 6 bases; unmatched junction bases: 4. This CDR3 comprises 13 residues. CDR1 SGHDT and CDR2 YYEEEE come from the germline V gene. These data belong to a study of blood T cell repertoires in COVID-19. As for the study in general: Material from acute and convalescent COVID-19 was sourced from the United States, Italy and Spain. T cells, B-cell-depleted T cells, or PBMCs provided the cDNA or gDNA that served as material.

The V gene is TRBV5-6, the J gene TRBJ1-1, with TRBD1 identical over 8 bases. The clonotype comes from a man in his fifties or sixties with acute or convalescent COVID-19. Sequencing was done on a sample of peripheral blood. CDR3 residues: CASSSQGGAEAFF. CDR3 bases: TGTGCCAGCAGCTCACAGGGGGGAGCTGAAGCTTTCTTT.